These 12 T cell receptor beta chains were sequenced from one sample in a study of identical twins. From the 5' RACE reads, TCRdb called clonotypes with MiXCR, one entry per CDR3 protein. Of some 1,600,000 distinct CDR3 sequences in the sample, about 32% were seen once. Material for sequencing was cord blood. The receptors stem from a newborn girl in good health.

The chain couples TRBV6-1 to TRBJ2-1; 8 nucleotides match TRBD1. CDR3 size: 14 residues. Trimming removed 6 bases from V and 2 bases from J; junction bases left unmatched: 3. Germline loops: CDR1 MNHNS, CDR2 SASEGT. CDR3 protein: CASRTGVAYNEQFF. The DNA for the CDR3 is TGTGCCAGCAGGACAGGGGTCGCCTACAATGAGCAGTTCTTC.

This clonotype has more than one count but fewer than ten. The chain employs TRBV27 and TRBJ2-5; D not certain. V dropped 5 bases and J dropped 2 bases, with 12 bases sitting between them. Germline V lookup: CDR1 MNHEY, CDR2 SMNVEV (reference sequence). The CDR3 is 14 residues long. In DNA form, the CDR3 reads TGTGCCAGCAGTCTCAGGCCCGATCAAGAGACCCAGTACTTC. It is translated as CASSLRPDQETQYF.

The rearrangement uses TRBV2 and TRBJ2-7; 7 bases align to TRBD1. CDR3 size: 14 residues. Trimming removed 6 bases from V and 1 base from J; junction bases left unmatched: 6. CDR1 is SNHLY, CDR2 FYNNEI, per germline. In DNA, the CDR3 is TGTGCCAGCAGGGGGACAGATGGGTCCTACGAGCAGTACTTC. Translating gives CASRGTDGSYEQYF. Full variable domain (remainder filled in from reference TRBV2 and TRBJ2-7): EPEVTQTPSHQVTQMGQEVILRCVPISNHLYFYWYRQILGQKVEFLVSFYNNEISEKSEIFDDQFSVERPDGSNFTLKIRSTKLEDSAMYFCASRGTDGSYEQYFGPGTRLTVT.

The V gene is TRBV7-9, the J gene TRBJ2-7; no firm D call. The CDR3 contains 18 residues. V was clipped by 3 bases and J by 0 bases, with 21 bases between them. Germline values: CDR1 SEHNR, CDR2 FQNEAQ (reference sequence). The CDR3 sequence: CASSFGRFRSRSSYEQYF. CDR3 nucleotide sequence: TGTGCCAGCAGCTTTGGGCGTTTTAGGTCGAGAAGCTCCTACGAGCAGTACTTC.

This clonotype was observed a handful of times. The rearrangement uses TRBV7-9 and TRBJ1-1; no reliable D call. The ends were cut back, 1 base at V and 1 base at J, with 10 bases in the middle. Germline assignment: CDR1 SEHNR and CDR2 FQNEAQ (reference sequence). This CDR3 has 15 amino acids. CDR3 protein: CASSLDLSGNTEAFF. Here the CDR3 DNA reads TGTGCCAGCAGCTTAGATTTGTCAGGGAACACTGAAGCTTTCTTT.

This chain connects TRBV24-1 to TRBJ2-2; 11 positions agree with TRBD2. CDR3 size: 19 residues. V lost 5 bases, J lost 3 bases, and 13 bases stayed unmatched. Germline loops: CDR1 KGHDR, CDR2 SFDVKD. Written as DNA, the CDR3 is TGTGCCACCAGTGCCCATCCGGGACTAGCGGATCATGACACCGGGGAGCTGTTTTTT. Protein sequence: CATSAHPGLADHDTGELFF.

The CDR3, as DNA: TGTGCCAGCTCACCGCCGGCTGGCTTGGCCAAAAACATTCAGTACTTC. Translation: CASSPPAGLAKNIQYF. The J gene is TRBJ2-4, the V gene TRBV18; D unclear. Deletions cut 3 bases from V and 1 base from J, with 13 bases between. CDR1 and CDR2 (germline): KGHSH, LQKENI. This CDR3 has 16 amino acids.

This clonotype occurred a few times. V and J are TRBV29-1 and TRBJ1-2; D perhaps matches TRBD1 (5 bases). CDR1 and CDR2 from the germline V gene are SQVTM and ANQGSEA. Between the trimmed V and J ends, which lost 2 bases and 2 bases, there was a span of 12 bases. The CDR3 contains 14 residues. The CDR3 DNA sequence: TGCAGCGTTGAAAGGGCAGGGAGCAACTATGGCTACACCTTC. Its translation is CSVERAGSNYGYTF. The full variable domain, completed using reference TRBV29-1 and TRBJ1-2, is SAVISQKPSRDICQRGTSLTIQCQVDSQVTMMFWYRQQPGQSLTLIATANQGSEATYESGFVIDKFPISRPNLTFSTLTVSNMSPEDSSIYLCSVERAGSNYGYTFGSGTRLTVV.

The V gene is TRBV5-1, the J gene TRBJ2-2; 7 bases match TRBD1. CDR1 and CDR2 from the germline V gene are SGHRS and YFSETQ. The V gene end was trimmed by 4 bases and the J gene end by 5 bases; junction bases not matched to a gene: 11. CDR3 length equals 16 residues. The CDR3 region has the DNA TGCGCCAGCAGCGAGAGGGCCCCAGGGGGAACCGGGGAGCTGTTTTTT. Residues: CASSERAPGGTGELFF.

About this clonotype itself: This clone may be a read error of a much larger clone one base away. The chain joins TRBV9 to TRBJ2-7; the D is unclear. V was clipped by 7 bases and J by 1 base, with 12 bases between them. This CDR3 region has 13 residues. The germline V gene encodes CDR1 SGDLS and CDR2 YYNGEE. CDR3 protein: CASGPGFSYEQYF. CDR3 nucleotides: TGTGCCAGCGGCCCCGGGTTTTCCTACGAGCAGTACTTC.

The rearrangement uses TRBV27 and TRBJ1-2; D is unresolved. The germline CDR1 and CDR2 sequences are MNHEY and SMNVEV (reference sequence). The CDR3 is 13 residues long. Trimming stripped 1 base from V and 8 bases from J, with 11 bases between. CDR3 protein: CASSLFPPGGYTF. DNA for the CDR3: TGTGCCAGCAGTTTATTTCCCCCTGGGGGCTACACCTTC.

This chain links TRBV3-1 with TRBJ2-7, with D possibly called TRBD1 or TRBD2 (5 bases each). CDR3 length: 15 amino acids. The V end lost 4 bases, the J end lost 2 bases, and 15 bases lay between the germline ends. Germline lookup yields CDR1 LGHDT and CDR2 YNNKEL (reference sequence). As DNA, the CDR3 is TGTGCCAGCAGCCGTCCAGGGACCCAAACCTACGAGCAGTACTTC. Protein sequence: CASSRPGTQTYEQYF.